A selection of T cell receptor beta chains follows, all from one sample in a study of HIV-infected patients and healthy controls. TCRdb re-called the 5' RACE reads with MiXCR, one entry per CDR3 protein. The sample yields about 14,000 distinct CDR3 sequences, 9% to 15% seen once. The specimen comprised blood, sampled during antiretroviral therapy. Receptors were obtained from an adult with HIV infection. The donor label of this sample is uncertain. The CDR3 runs from the conserved cysteine through the conserved F or W.

J gene,CDR3 length,V gene,CDR3 protein
TRBJ2-3,15,TRBV4-1,CASSQGAGDTDTQYF
TRBJ2-3,16,TRBV6-6,CASSYSEAGPTDTQYF
TRBJ2-2,15,TRBV10-2,CASRLAGGHTGELFF
TRBJ2-1,13,TRBV6-2/TRBV6-3,CASTPTGSYEQFF
TRBJ2-3,13,TRBV10-3,CAISREGTDTQYF
TRBJ2-2,15,TRBV6-5,CASRTFDRNTGELFF
TRBJ2-7,15,TRBV7-9,CASSPRLADFYEQYF
TRBJ2-6,16,TRBV27,CASSRQGAGGANVLTF
TRBJ1-2,16,TRBV10-2,CASTEVPGQAVGGYTF
TRBJ2-1,16,TRBV6-5,CASSYIGAFSYNEQFF
TRBJ2-2,16,TRBV15,CATSPRAGVDTGELFF
TRBJ1-1,16,TRBV27,CASSLVPGRENTEAFF
TRBJ2-7,16,TRBV20-1,CSARPGTAVLSYEQYF
TRBJ1-1,13,TRBV10-3,CAISDVRNTEAFF
TRBJ1-3,13,TRBV7-9,CASGQGAGNTIYF
TRBJ2-7,14,TRBV28,CASSWGEGDYEQYF
TRBJ2-3,12,TRBV10-3,CAMGTAADTQYF
TRBJ2-7,14,TRBV3-1,CASSSRGLIYEQYF
TRBJ1-2,12,TRBV5-6,CASSSVGVGYTF
TRBJ2-1,14,TRBV7-9,CASSLDGHYNEQFF
TRBJ1-2,15,TRBV5-4,CASSSGGQVYYGYTF
TRBJ2-3,16,TRBV5-1,CASSLGFDSYTDTQYF
TRBJ2-3,18,TRBV11-2,CASSRLTSGRAGTDTQYF
TRBJ2-7,13,TRBV10-1,CASSESTQGEQYF
TRBJ2-3,15,TRBV28,CASTNDGGGTDTQYF
TRBJ1-4,14,TRBV4-1,CASSLGHVFGKLFF
TRBJ2-5,12,TRBV7-8,CASSLLVETQYF
TRBJ1-1,14,TRBV18,CASSIGQQNTEAFF